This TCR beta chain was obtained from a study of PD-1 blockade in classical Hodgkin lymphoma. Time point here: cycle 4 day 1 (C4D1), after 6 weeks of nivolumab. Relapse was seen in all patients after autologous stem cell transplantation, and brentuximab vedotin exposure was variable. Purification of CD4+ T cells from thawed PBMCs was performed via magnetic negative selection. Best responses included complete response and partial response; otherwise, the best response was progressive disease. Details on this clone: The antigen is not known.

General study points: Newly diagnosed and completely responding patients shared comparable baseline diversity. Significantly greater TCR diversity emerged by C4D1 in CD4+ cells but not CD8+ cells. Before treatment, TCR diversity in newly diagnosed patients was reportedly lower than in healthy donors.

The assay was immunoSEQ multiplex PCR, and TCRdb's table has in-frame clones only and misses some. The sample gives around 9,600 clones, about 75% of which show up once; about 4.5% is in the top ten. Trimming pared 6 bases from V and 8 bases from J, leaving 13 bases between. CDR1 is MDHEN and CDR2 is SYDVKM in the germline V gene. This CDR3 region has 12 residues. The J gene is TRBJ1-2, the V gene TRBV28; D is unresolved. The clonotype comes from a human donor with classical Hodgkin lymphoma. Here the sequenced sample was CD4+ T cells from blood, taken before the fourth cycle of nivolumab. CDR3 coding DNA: TGTGCCAGCAGCCTCGCCCCTAGGGGCTACACCTTC. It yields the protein CASSLAPRGYTF.